This is a list of T cell receptor beta chains from one sample in a study of blood T cell repertoires in COVID-19. The method was immunoSEQ multiplex PCR; TCRdb's version includes in-frame clones alone and lacks a portion of them. The data contain a few hundred thousand clones, approximately 82% of them singletons. Sample: peripheral blood. These receptors all stem from a woman aged 18-29 years with acute or convalescent COVID-19. The CDR3 runs from the conserved cysteine through the conserved F or W. Only some rows state a clone size, as once, few, many or a class for expanded clones.

CDR3 protein,clone size,V gene
CASSLRRDLNEQYF,once,TRBV13
CASSIKQTSRTDTQYF,-,TRBV19
CATSAAENTEAFF,-,TRBV24-1
CASGGRGSYNEQFF,once,TRBV10-2
CASSQGPLLAGGDNEQFF,-,TRBV4-1
CASSLSGGKEQFF,few,TRBV7-9
CASSQEIWETYNEQFF,-,TRBV14
CASSPSGRAFADTQYF,-,TRBV28
CASSLGGGPSTGELFF,-,TRBV7-3
CASTMSGYGYTF,once,TRBV6-5
CASGTASSGNTIYF,-,TRBV6-5
CASSVEGTSGYNEQFF,-,TRBV9